This T cell receptor beta chain was sequenced in a study of early T cells in non-severe SARS-CoV-2 infection. TCRdb used MiXCR to reprocess the 5' RACE reads, holding one entry per CDR3 protein. The sample has tens of thousands of distinct CDR3 sequences; roughly an eighth are singletons. This clonotype has more than one count but fewer than ten. Material for sequencing was whole blood. This receptor was obtained from an adult who was a healthcare worker with PCR-confirmed SARS-CoV-2 infection or an uninfected control (not recorded which).

CDR3 DNA sequence: TGCAGCGTTGCCTCTCAGGGGAACACCGGGGAGCTGTTTTTT. Protein product: CSVASQGNTGELFF. The rearrangement links TRBV29-1 to TRBJ2-2, with D perhaps TRBD1 (5 bases). CDR1 and CDR2 from the germline V gene are SQVTM and ANQGSEA. CDR3 length: 14 amino acids. Trimming stripped 4 bases from V and 1 base from J, with 10 bases between.